The text below deals with one T cell receptor (beta chain). Its antigen is not known. The study sequenced cultured CD4+ T cell DNA using the Oncomine TCR Beta short-read assay. TCRdb re-analysed the PCR reads in MiXCR, keeping a single row per CDR3 protein. The table lists about 9,300 distinct CDR3 sequences, 45% to 65% of them singletons. The data originate from a study of vaccination and CD4 T cells after COVID-19. The overall study: Nasal swab PCR had shown SARS-CoV-2 positivity in the convalescent patients (under ten mild cases, one severe case). Post-COVID samples had a sampling time that fell a median 101 days after diagnosis (range 35 to 161). Regarding the study as a whole: No early post-infection timepoints were studied, and convalescent patients studied were relatively few.

Treatment defined: roughly 11-day PBMC culture with coronavirus spike peptide pools or control peptides (ViraFEST assay). Using peptide pools, antigen-specific T cells were expanded in ViraFEST before TCRs were sequenced. Material for sequencing was CD4+ T cells from blood, cultured in vitro. This clonotype was obtained from a human donor who had recovered from COVID-19.

This CDR3 is CATGGTGGNNEQFF. The CDR3 DNA reads as TGTGCCACCGGAGGGACAGGGGGGAACAATGAGCAGTTCTTC. This sequence joins TRBV24-1 and TRBJ2-1; TRBD1 agrees at 11 bases. Germline assignment: CDR1 KGHDR and CDR2 SFDVKD. J gave up 5 bases and V 9 bases, and 5 bases lay outside the gene matches. The CDR3 has 14 residues.